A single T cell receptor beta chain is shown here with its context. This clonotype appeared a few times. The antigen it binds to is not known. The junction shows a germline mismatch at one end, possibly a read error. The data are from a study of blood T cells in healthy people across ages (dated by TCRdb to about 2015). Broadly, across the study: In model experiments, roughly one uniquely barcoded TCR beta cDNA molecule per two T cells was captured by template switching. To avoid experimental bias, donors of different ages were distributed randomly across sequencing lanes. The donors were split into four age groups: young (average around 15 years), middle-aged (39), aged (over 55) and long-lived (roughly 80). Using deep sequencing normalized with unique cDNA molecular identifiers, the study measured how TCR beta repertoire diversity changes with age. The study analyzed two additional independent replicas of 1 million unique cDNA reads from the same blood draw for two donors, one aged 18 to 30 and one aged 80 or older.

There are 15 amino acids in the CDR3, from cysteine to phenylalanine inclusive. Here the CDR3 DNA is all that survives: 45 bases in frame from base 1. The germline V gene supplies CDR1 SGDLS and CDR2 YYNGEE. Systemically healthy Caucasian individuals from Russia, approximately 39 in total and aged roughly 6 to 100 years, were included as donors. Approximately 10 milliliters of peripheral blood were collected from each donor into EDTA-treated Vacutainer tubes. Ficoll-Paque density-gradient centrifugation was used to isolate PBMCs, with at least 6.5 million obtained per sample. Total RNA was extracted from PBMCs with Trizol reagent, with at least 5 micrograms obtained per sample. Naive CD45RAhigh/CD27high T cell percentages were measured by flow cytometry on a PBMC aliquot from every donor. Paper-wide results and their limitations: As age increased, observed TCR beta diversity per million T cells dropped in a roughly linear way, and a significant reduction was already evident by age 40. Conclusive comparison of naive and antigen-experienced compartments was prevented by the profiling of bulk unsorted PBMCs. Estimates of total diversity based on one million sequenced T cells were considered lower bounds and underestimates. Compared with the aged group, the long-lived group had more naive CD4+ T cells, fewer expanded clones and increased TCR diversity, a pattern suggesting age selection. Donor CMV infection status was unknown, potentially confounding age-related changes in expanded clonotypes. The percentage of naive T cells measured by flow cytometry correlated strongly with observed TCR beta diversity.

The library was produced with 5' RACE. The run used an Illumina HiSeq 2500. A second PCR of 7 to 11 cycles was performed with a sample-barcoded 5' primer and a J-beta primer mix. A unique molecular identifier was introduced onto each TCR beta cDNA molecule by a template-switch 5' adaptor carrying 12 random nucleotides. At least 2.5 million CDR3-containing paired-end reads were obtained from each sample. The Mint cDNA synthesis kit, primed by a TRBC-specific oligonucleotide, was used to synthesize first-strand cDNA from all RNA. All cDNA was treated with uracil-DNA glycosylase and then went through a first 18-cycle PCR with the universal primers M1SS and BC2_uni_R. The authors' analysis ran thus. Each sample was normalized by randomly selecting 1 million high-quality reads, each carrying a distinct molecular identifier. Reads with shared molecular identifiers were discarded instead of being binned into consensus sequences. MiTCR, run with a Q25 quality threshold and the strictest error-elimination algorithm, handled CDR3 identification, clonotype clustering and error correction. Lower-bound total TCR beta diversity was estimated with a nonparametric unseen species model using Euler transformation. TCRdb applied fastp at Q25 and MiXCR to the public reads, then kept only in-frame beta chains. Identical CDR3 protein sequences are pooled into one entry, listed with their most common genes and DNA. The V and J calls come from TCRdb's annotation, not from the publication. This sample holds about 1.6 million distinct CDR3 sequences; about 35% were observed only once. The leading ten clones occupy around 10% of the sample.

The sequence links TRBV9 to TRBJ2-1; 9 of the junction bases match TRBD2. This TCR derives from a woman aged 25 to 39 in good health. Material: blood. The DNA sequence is TGTGCCAGCAGCGTAGGAACAGCGGGAGGCAATGGGCAGTTCTTC. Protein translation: CASSVGTAGGNGQFF.